The 26 T cell receptor beta chains presented below share a single source sample, sequenced in a study of graft-versus-host responses after intestinal transplantation. Clones were sequenced by immunoSEQ multiplex PCR, and TCRdb holds only the in-frame ones, with some missing. The data contain some 130,000 clones, around 96% of them singletons. Their antigens remain unidentified. The material sequenced was unstimulated CD8+ T cells sorted from spleen or lymph node cells, taken before intestinal transplant. Receptors were obtained from a human donor who received an intestinal transplant.

V gene TRBV4-1 combines with J gene TRBJ2-1; TRBD1 aligns across 7 bases. J lost 8 bases, V lost 4 bases, and 5 bases had no gene match. CDR1 MGHRA and CDR2 YSYEKL come from the germline V gene. The CDR3 loop spans 13 amino acids. CDR3 loop: CASSLTGVDEQFF. DNA of the CDR3: TGCGCCAGCAGCCTCACAGGGGTCGATGAGCAGTTCTTC.

The V call is TRBV19, the J call TRBJ1-4, with 9 nucleotides matching TRBD1. Germline assignment: CDR1 LNHDA and CDR2 SQIVND (reference sequence). This CDR3 comprises 19 residues. J was trimmed by 0 bases and V by 3 bases; bases with no gene match: 11. The CDR3 DNA sequence: TGTGCCAGTAGTATGACCGGGACAGGGCTCCTTCCAACTAATGAAAAACTGTTTTTT. Amino acids: CASSMTGTGLLPTNEKLFF.

The chain uses TRBV5-4 and TRBJ2-7; 8 nucleotides line up with TRBD2. Germline values: CDR1 SGHNT, CDR2 YYREEE (reference sequence). This CDR3 comprises 14 residues. Trimming removed 6 bases from V and 2 bases from J; junction bases left unmatched: 7. CDR3 in amino acids: CASTQAGATYEQYF. CDR3 bases: TGTGCCAGCACCCAAGCGGGAGCTACCTACGAGCAGTACTTC. Together with reference TRBV5-4 and TRBJ2-7, the CDR3 gives the full variable domain: ETGVTQSPTHLIKTRGQQVTLRCSSQSGHNTVSWYQQALGQGPQFIFQYYREEENGRGNFPPRFSGLQFPNYSSELNVNALELDDSALYLCASTQAGATYEQYFGPGTRLTVT.

This sequence joins TRBV5-1 and TRBJ1-5; the D gene is possibly TRBD1 (6 bases). Germline values: CDR1 SGHRS, CDR2 YFSETQ. Between the trimmed V and J ends, which lost 4 bases and 2 bases, there was a span of 13 bases. CDR3 length: 15 amino acids. This CDR3 reads CASSPLGGRNQPQHF. The CDR3 DNA is TGCGCCAGCAGCCCCCTGGGGGGGCGCAATCAGCCCCAGCATTTT.

The chain recombines TRBV28 with TRBJ2-7; D possibly matches TRBD1 or TRBD2 (5 bases each). The CDR3 has 13 residues. Germline values: CDR1 MDHEN, CDR2 SYDVKM. Trimming shortened V by 3 bases and J by 3 bases, and 9 bases separated the two germline ends. The CDR3 protein is CASSFQGVYEQYF. CDR3 in DNA: TGTGCCAGCAGTTTCCAGGGAGTCTACGAGCAGTACTTC.

This chain connects TRBV7-9 to TRBJ2-7, with 9 positions matching TRBD2. Germline V CDR1 and CDR2: SEHNR, FQNEAQ (reference sequence). The CDR3 is made up of 15 amino acids. V was clipped by 0 bases and J by 4 bases; unmatched bases: 4. This chain's CDR3 is CASSLAAGGIYEQYF. CDR3 DNA sequence: TGTGCCAGCAGCTTAGCCGCGGGAGGGATATACGAGCAGTACTTC.

The chain carries TRBV28 and TRBJ2-5; possibly TRBD1 for D (6 bases). Matching the DNA end better, TRBJ2-7 makes the J call doubtful. CDR1 and CDR2 from the germline V gene are MDHEN and SYDVKM. The CDR3 is 17 residues long. CDR3 coding DNA: TGTGCCAGCAGTTCTTTCACCGGACAGTGGGGGTCCTACGAGCAGTACTTC. It yields the protein CASSSFTGQWGSYEQYF.

This chain connects TRBV5-1 to TRBJ2-7; 10 bases fit TRBD2. The V gene's germline CDR1 is SGHRS and CDR2 YFSETQ. The V gene end was trimmed by 3 bases and the J gene end by 4 bases; junction bases not matched to a gene: 7. The CDR3 is 15 residues long. The DNA for the CDR3 is TGCGCCAGCAGCTCCTACGGACTAGCGGAATACGAGCAGTACTTC. The encoded protein is CASSSYGLAEYEQYF. The whole variable domain, filled in from reference TRBV5-1 and TRBJ2-7, reads KAGVTQTPRYLIKTRGQQVTLSCSPISGHRSVSWYQQTPGQGLQFLFEYFSETQRNKGNFPGRFSGRQFSNSRSEMNVSTLELGDSALYLCASSSYGLAEYEQYFGPGTRLTVT.

The rearrangement links TRBV27 to TRBJ2-7; D may be TRBD1 (6 bases). The CDR3 totals 14 residues. Germline CDR1 is MNHEY and CDR2 is SMNVEV (reference sequence). Trimming removed 6 bases at V and 2 bases at J, with 14 bases between. The CDR3 here is CASSPQGLPYEQYF. DNA of the CDR3: TGTGCCAGCAGCCCACAGGGTCTCCCCTACGAGCAGTACTTC.

This clone has more than one count but fewer than ten. The chain combines TRBV28 with TRBJ1-4; D is unclear. CDR3 length: 11 residues. CDR1 is MDHEN and CDR2 is SYDVKM in the germline V gene. The V end was cut by 8 bases, the J end by 8 bases, with 9 bases between. The CDR3 is CASCELEKLFF. The CDR3 coding sequence is TGTGCCAGCTGTGAATTAGAAAAACTGTTTTTT.

This chain joins TRBV27 and TRBJ1-5; D is unclear. Germline CDR1 is MNHEY and CDR2 is SMNVEV (reference sequence). The CDR3 extends over 12 amino acids. V lost 8 bases, J lost 1 base, and 6 bases lay in between. The CDR3 region has the DNA TGTGCCAGCGGTCTGAGCAATCAGCCCCAGCATTTT. It yields the protein CASGLSNQPQHF.

This clone appeared a single time. The chain carries TRBV5-1 and TRBJ1-1; the match to TRBD1 covers 7 bases. The CDR3 consists of 15 residues. V shed 0 bases and J 0 bases; nucleotides not matched to a gene: 2. Germline V CDR1 and CDR2: SGHRS, YFSETQ. The CDR3 bases are TGCGCCAGCAGCTTGGCCAGGGGGATGAACACTGAAGCTTTCTTT. Translated: CASSLARGMNTEAFF.

The chain links TRBV7-6 to TRBJ2-5, with TRBD1 as a possible D gene (6 bases). V lost 1 base and J lost 9, with 6 bases in between. The CDR3 is 11 residues long. In germline, CDR1 is SGHVS, CDR2 FNYEAQ. The CDR3 DNA sequence: TGTGCCAGCAGCTTAGAGGGGGCCCAGTACTTC. The encoded protein is CASSLEGAQYF.

Details on this clone: A read error may account for a junction end that differs from germline. The sample holds other DNA sequences that translate to the same CDR3. The J gene is TRBJ2-7, the V gene TRBV28; maybe TRBD2 (5 bases). Germline V gene data show CDR1 as MDHEN and CDR2 as SYDVKM. The CDR3 has 14 amino acids. Here the CDR3 reads CASSFQGLFYEQYF. The CDR3 DNA follows: TGTGCCAGCAGTTTCCAAGGACTTTTTTACGAGCAATACTTC.

This chain uses TRBV27 with TRBJ1-4, with 10 bases that match TRBD1. Germline V CDR1 and CDR2: MNHEY, SMNVEV (reference sequence). The CDR3 is 20 residues long. The J segment lost 1 base and the V segment lost 5 bases, leaving 16 bases of the junction unmatched. In DNA form, the CDR3 reads TGTGCCAGCAGTCCGTTTCCCGGGACAGGGGACCAACTAACTAATGAAAAACTGTTTTTT. The encoded protein is CASSPFPGTGDQLTNEKLFF. The variable domain in full, completed from reference TRBV27 and TRBJ1-4, reads EAQVTQNPRYLITVTGKKLTVTCSQNMNHEYMSWYRQDPGLGLRQIYYSMNVEVTDKGDVPEGYKVSRKEKRNFPLILESPSPNQTSLYFCASSPFPGTGDQLTNEKLFFGSGTQLSVL.

The V gene is TRBV7-3, the J gene TRBJ2-3; 9 bases map to TRBD2. Germline V gene sequence: CDR1 SGHTA, CDR2 FQGTGA. The CDR3 is 16 residues long. Germline trimming cut 5 bases from V and 5 bases from J; bases unmatched to any gene: 11. The DNA of the CDR3 is TGTGCCAGCAGCAAAGTAGCGGGAGCTATTGAAGATACGCAGTATTTT. Its protein is CASSKVAGAIEDTQYF. The full variable domain, rest sourced from reference TRBV7-3 and TRBJ2-3, is GAGVSQTPSNKVTEKGKYVELRCDPISGHTALYWYRQSLGQGPEFLIYFQGTGAADDSGLPNDRFFAVRPEGSVSTLKIQRTERGDSAVYLCASSKVAGAIEDTQYFGPGTRLTVL.

This chain joins TRBV13 and TRBJ1-1, with D tentatively TRBD1 (6 bases). V lost 4 bases and J lost 0, with 18 bases in between. Germline CDR1 is PRHDT and CDR2 is FYEKMQ (reference sequence). The CDR3 covers 17 residues. CDR3 in amino acids: CASSSGGQNAMNTEAFF. The CDR3, as DNA: TGTGCCAGCAGCTCGGGAGGACAGAATGCCATGAACACTGAAGCTTTCTTT.

The chain links TRBV27 to TRBJ2-7; TRBD2 might be the D (7 bases). Per the germline V gene, CDR1 is MNHEY and CDR2 is SMNVEV (reference sequence). CDR3 size: 14 residues. V lost 10 bases to trimming and J lost 4 bases, with 20 bases between them. CDR3 bases: TGTGCCACCCACGGTAAGGGAGGGGGATACGAGCAGTACTTC. Translated: CATHGKGGGYEQYF.

The chain employs TRBV4-1 and TRBJ1-1, with D possibly TRBD1 on 6 matching bases. Germline-derived CDR1 and CDR2 are MGHRA and YSYEKL. This CDR3 region has 13 residues. Trimming shortened V by 4 bases and J by 1 base, and 7 bases separated the two germline ends. DNA for the CDR3: TGCGCCAGCAGCCGAGGGGGGAACACTGAAGCTTTCTTT. The encoded protein is CASSRGGNTEAFF.

With regard to this clone: This same CDR3 is encoded by further DNA sequences in the sample. This chain connects TRBV28 to TRBJ2-3, with 10 bases that match TRBD2. In germline, CDR1 is MDHEN, CDR2 SYDVKM. The CDR3 runs 18 residues. J was trimmed by 0 bases and V by 5 bases; bases with no gene match: 11. The DNA for the CDR3 is TGTGCCAGCAGTCTGGGACTAGCGCCAAGAGGAAGCACAGATACGCAGTATTTT. Amino acid sequence: CASSLGLAPRGSTDTQYF.

This chain connects TRBV9 to TRBJ2-3, with 7 nucleotides matching TRBD2. Looked up from germline, CDR1 is SGDLS and CDR2 is YYNGEE. The V segment lost 3 bases and the J segment 3 bases; nucleotides outside the gene matches: 10. There are 16 residues in the CDR3. In DNA, the CDR3 is TGTGCCAGCAGCGCCAAATGGGCGGGAGTTACAGATACGCAGTATTTT. Translated, it gives CASSAKWAGVTDTQYF.

V is TRBV5-6 and J is TRBJ2-7; D is unresolved. There are 13 residues in the CDR3. Germline CDR1 reads SGHDT; CDR2 reads YYEEEE. Trimming shortened V by 5 bases and J by 2 bases, and 11 bases separated the two germline ends. The CDR3 here is CASSPDTAYEQYF. The CDR3 DNA is TGTGCCAGCAGTCCTGACACGGCCTACGAGCAGTACTTC.

The sample holds many counts of this clone. This clone may be a read error of a much larger clone one base away. Different DNA sequences within this sample yield the same CDR3. The genes are TRBV5-8 and TRBJ1-1, with unresolved D. The CDR3 has 12 amino acids. Between the trimmed V and J ends, which lost 1 base and 5 bases, there was a span of 6 bases. Germline V gives CDR1 SGHTS, CDR2 YDEGEE. Here the CDR3 DNA reads TGTGCCAGCAGCTTGAGAGGGACTGAAGCTTTCTTT. Protein product: CASSLRGTEAFF.

The rearrangement links TRBV28 to TRBJ2-5; D is uncertain. V was clipped by 6 bases and J by 2 bases, with 13 bases between them. This CDR3 comprises 14 residues. CDR1 and CDR2 (germline): MDHEN, SYDVKM. The CDR3 sequence is CASSNRPIQETQYF. In nucleotides, the CDR3 is TGTGCCAGCAGCAATCGACCGATACAAGAGACCCAGTACTTC.

V gene TRBV9 combines with J gene TRBJ2-1; D is ambiguous. The V gene's germline CDR1 is SGDLS and CDR2 YYNGEE. V was cut by 0 bases and J by 3 bases, with 10 bases left in between. The CDR3 is made up of 15 amino acids. The CDR3 DNA sequence: TGTGCCAGCAGCGTAGATCGGGTCTACTACAATGAGCAGTTCTTC. The encoded protein is CASSVDRVYYNEQFF.

The chain's CDR3 is CASSLSNFYNEQFF. CDR3 in DNA: TGTGCCAGCAGCCTTTCGAATTTTTACAATGAGCAGTTCTTC. V is TRBV5-8 and J is TRBJ2-1; the D is unclear. Trimming removed 4 bases from V and 4 bases from J, with 12 bases in between. Germline assignment: CDR1 SGHTS and CDR2 YDEGEE. The CDR3 length is 14 residues.